Reported below is one T cell receptor beta chain. Trimming left V 5 bases short and J 4 bases short, with 14 bases between. There are 14 residues in the CDR3. CDR1 and CDR2 from the germline V gene are LNHDA and SQIVND (reference sequence). Profiled with immunoSEQ multiplex PCR; TCRdb holds only in-frame clones, not every one. The sample has more than 250,000 clones; around 86% are singletons. This specimen belongs to a study of blood T cell repertoires in COVID-19. This chain connects TRBV19 to TRBJ1-1, with a possible D match to TRBD1 (5 bases). The sequenced sample consisted of peripheral blood. The TCR comes from a middle-aged man with active or convalescent COVID-19. CDR3 nucleotides: TGTGCCAGTAGTTGGCCGGGGGGGGTCACTGAAGCTTTCTTT. It translates to CASSWPGGVTEAFF.